A selection of T cell receptor beta chains follows, all from one sample in a study of cytotoxic CD8 clonotypes in ibrutinib-treated CLL. Data came from immunoSEQ multiplex PCR; TCRdb stores just in-frame clones and leaves some out. The sample has around 310,000 clones; about 80% are singletons. The starting material was PBMCs, obtained before ibrutinib treatment. The receptor source for this set is a human donor with chronic lymphocytic leukemia. Each CDR3 is given with its conserved first and last residue. The order of the fields is J gene, V gene, D gene, CDR3 length, clone size, CDR3 DNA, CDR3 protein. D genes are given only for firm matches. Rows give clone size only sometimes, using once, few, many, or a class for an expanded clone.

TRBJ2-5	TRBV7-9	TRBD2	16	-	TGTGCCAGCAGCTTAGCTAGCGGGAGGGCCCCCTCGTCCCAGTACTTC	CASSLASGRAPSSQYF
TRBJ2-1	TRBV11-1	-	14	-	TGTGCCAGCAGCTCGGCCGGAGGTATCAATGAGCAGTTCTTC	CASSSAGGINEQFF
TRBJ2-1	TRBV15	TRBD2	18	-	TGTGCCACCAGCAGAGATGGCTCGGGAGCGGGAGGGTACAATGAGCAGTTCTTC	CATSRDGSGAGGYNEQFF
TRBJ2-6	TRBV5-1	TRBD1	17	-	TGCGCCAGCAGCTCCGCGACAGGGGGCTCTGGGGCCAACGTCCTGACTTTC	CASSSATGGSGANVLTF
TRBJ1-1	TRBV7-9	-	13	few	TGTGCCAGCAGCTTAGCTGGCGGGGGTGAAGCTTTCTTT	CASSLAGGGEAFF
TRBJ2-1	TRBV15	TRBD2	17	-	TGTGCCACCAGCAGAGGTCCACGAGCGGGAGGACACAATGAGCAGTTCTTC	CATSRGPRAGGHNEQFF
TRBJ1-1	TRBV5-1	TRBD1	14	-	TGCGCCAGCAGCCCGGGGACAGGCAACACTGAAGCTTTCTTT	CASSPGTGNTEAFF
TRBJ2-1	TRBV9	-	18	few	TGTGCCAGCAGCGCCCAAGAGGTCACAGGCGTAACCTACAATGAGCAGTTCTTC	CASSAQEVTGVTYNEQFF
TRBJ2-5	TRBV5-1	-	15	-	TGCGCCAGCAGCTTGTTTGGCGGAGGTGAAGAGACCCAGTACTTC	CASSLFGGGEETQYF
TRBJ2-1	TRBV4-3	-	14	-	TGCGCCAGCAGCCAAGATGGGGAGCGGGACAAGCAGTTCTTC	CASSQDGERDKQFF
TRBJ2-6	TRBV18	-	19	-	TGTGCCAGCTCACCGGAGGTCGCAGGATATATCTCTGGGGCCAACGTCCTGACTTTC	CASSPEVAGYISGANVLTF
TRBJ2-3	TRBV27	-	16	-	TGTGCCAGCAGTTTCTTGAGCGGGCCTAACACAGATACGCAGTATTTT	CASSFLSGPNTDTQYF
TRBJ2-1	TRBV15	-	13	-	TGTGCCACCAGAAGACCGGGAACGAATGAGCAGTTCTTC	CATRRPGTNEQFF
TRBJ2-7	TRBV6-1	TRBD2	16	-	TGTGCCAGCAGTGAATCAGCTAGCGGGACCTACTACGAGCAGTACTTC	CASSESASGTYYEQYF
TRBJ1-4	TRBV5-4	TRBD1	15	-	TGTGCCAGCAGCTCGGCCCGGGACAGGGATGAAAAACTGTTTTTT	CASSSARDRDEKLFF
TRBJ2-3	TRBV7-3	-	15	-	TGTGCCAGCAGCAGGGTAGCTGAGAGCACAGATACGCAGTATTTT	CASSRVAESTDTQYF
TRBJ2-3	TRBV4-3	TRBD2	16	-	TGCGCCAGCAGCCAATTAGCGGGAGGGCCCTCAGATACGCAGTATTTT	CASSQLAGGPSDTQYF
TRBJ1-2	TRBV27	-	13	-	TGTGCCAGCAGCCAAGGGGTTGGGTCTGGCTACACCTTC	CASSQGVGSGYTF
TRBJ1-1	TRBV6-6	-	15	-	TGTGCCAGCAGTTACAGATACCCCAGGGACACTGAAGCTTTCTTT	CASSYRYPRDTEAFF
TRBJ2-2	TRBV5-1	TRBD2	15	-	TGCGCCAGCAGCCTGAGCGGGAGGGAGGTCGGGGAGCTGTTTTTT	CASSLSGREVGELFF
TRBJ2-3	TRBV9	-	15	-	TGTGCCAGCAGCGCCTTCCCAGACCGCACAGATACGCAGTATTTT	CASSAFPDRTDTQYF
TRBJ2-1	TRBV25-1	-	12	-	TGTGCCAGCAGGACTAGATTCAATGAGCAGTTCTTC	CASRTRFNEQFF
TRBJ1-4	TRBV11-3	-	17	-	TGTGCCAGCAGCTTAGATCGTTTACAGGGTGGGAGTGAAAAACTGTTTTTT	CASSLDRLQGGSEKLFF